This TCR beta chain was observed in a study of cytomegalovirus exposure and HLA in healthy donors. This PCR relied on a set of 60 Vbeta primers and 13 Jbeta primers. Using immunoSEQ multiplex PCR, the repertoire was profiled, and TCRdb retains in-frame clones only, with some absent. Altogether 110,000 or so clones are present, about 76% being singletons, with the ten largest covering 8.4%. The sequenced sample consisted of PBMCs. The source is a middle-aged man in good health and CMV-seronegative.

The CDR3 DNA is TGTGCCAGCAGCTTACGAGGCCGAGGTAGCAATCAGCCCCAGCATTTT. Its translation: CASSLRGRGSNQPQHF. The chain joins TRBV28 to TRBJ1-5, with D unclear. Trimming pared 6 bases from V and 0 bases from J, leaving 15 bases between. CDR3 length equals 16 residues. Germline loops: CDR1 MDHEN, CDR2 SYDVKM. The complete variable domain, with remaining parts taken from reference TRBV28 and TRBJ1-5, reads DVKVTQSSRYLVKRTGEKVFLECVQDMDHENMFWYRQDPGLGLRLIYFSYDVKMKEKGDIPEGYSVSREKKERFSLILESASTNQTSMYLCASSLRGRGSNQPQHFGDGTRLSIL.